This TCR beta chain was obtained from a study of T cells expressing NK-cell markers. Study context: Seven sequenced donors out of eight were HCMV-seropositive, one seronegative.

The CDR3 spans 12 residues. Per germline, CDR1 SQVTM and CDR2 ANQGSEA. A 5'RACE template switching approach incorporating UMIs was used to make TCR beta cDNA. Each CDR3 protein gets one entry in TCRdb, which reprocessed the 5' RACE reads and gives no DNA. Its table lists 500,000 or so distinct CDR3 sequences. This sequence was found in a man aged 18-30 years in good health. The source material was blood T cells: a sorted CD56 or NKG2C T cell subset, CD4+ or CD8+ T cells, or bulk PBMC T cells (not recorded which). The genes are TRBV29-1 and TRBJ2-1. The CDR3: CSIRGPYNEQFF.